Shown below are 20 T cell receptor beta chains from a single sample sequenced in a study of blood T cell repertoires in COVID-19. Repertoires were generated with immunoSEQ multiplex PCR, while TCRdb's copy carries only in-frame clones and drops some. Here the sample spans 75,000 to 85,000 clones, 80% to 90% being singletons. Sequencing was carried out using peripheral blood. Every receptor here comes from a man in his forties or fifties with active COVID-19.

This chain connects TRBV19 to TRBJ1-6, with D hard to call. The V gene's germline CDR1 is LNHDA and CDR2 SQIVND (reference sequence). The ends were cut back, 5 bases at V and 4 bases at J, with 6 bases in the middle. This CDR3 has 13 amino acids. The CDR3 DNA is TGTGCCAGTAGTTACGGGTATAATTCACCCCTCCACTTT. This encodes CASSYGYNSPLHF.

The rearrangement uses TRBV9 and TRBJ2-2; 9 bases agree with TRBD1. This CDR3 has 14 residues. The germline CDR1 and CDR2 sequences are SGDLS and YYNGEE. J was trimmed by 7 bases and V by 4 bases; bases with no gene match: 5. The CDR3 loop is CASSPRQGDGELFF. CDR3 sequence (DNA): TGTGCCAGCAGCCCTAGACAGGGGGACGGGGAGCTGTTTTTT.

The V gene is TRBV20-1, the J gene TRBJ1-2, with D unclear. Trimming stripped 2 bases from V and 5 bases from J, with 3 bases between. This CDR3 is built from 10 residues. The germline V gene has CDR1 DFQATT and CDR2 SNEGSKA (reference sequence). The CDR3, as DNA: TGCAGTGCTAGACAGTATGGCTACACCTTC. Protein sequence: CSARQYGYTF.

The chain couples TRBV27 to TRBJ1-1; D gene uncertain. Per germline, CDR1 MNHEY and CDR2 SMNVEV (reference sequence). V lost 0 bases and J 0 bases, leaving 11 bases between the germline ends. CDR3 length: 16 residues. CDR3 DNA: TGTGCCAGCAGTTTATCGATCCCAACTCTGAACACTGAAGCTTTCTTT. This sequence encodes CASSLSIPTLNTEAFF.

About this clone itself: The sample contains more than one DNA sequence encoding this CDR3. This chain joins TRBV5-1 and TRBJ2-6; D gene ambiguous. CDR3 length equals 16 residues. V was trimmed by 0 bases and J by 0 bases, leaving 7 bases between them. Per germline, CDR1 SGHRS and CDR2 YFSETQ. The CDR3 sequence is CASSLVGSSGANVLTF. For the CDR3, the DNA is TGCGCCAGCAGCTTGGTCGGTAGCTCTGGGGCCAACGTCCTGACTTTC.

The genes are TRBV7-2 and TRBJ2-3, with D possibly TRBD2 on 7 matching bases. CDR1 is SGHTA, CDR2 FQGNSA, per germline. This CDR3 region has 16 residues. V lost 0 bases and J lost 4, with 14 bases in between. CDR3 protein: CASSLASGGGADTQYF. In DNA form, the CDR3 reads TGTGCCAGCAGCTTAGCTAGCGGAGGGGGGGCAGATACGCAGTATTTT.

The sample holds one count of this clone. The chain joins TRBV20-1 to TRBJ1-2; 8 positions match TRBD1. The junction had 5 bases not matched to a gene; V was cut back by 6 bases and J by 8 bases. The germline CDR1 and CDR2 sequences are DFQATT and SNEGSKA (reference sequence). The CDR3 is 11 amino acids. Written as DNA, the CDR3 is TGCAGTGCCAACAGGGGGGAGGGCTACACCTTC. Protein sequence: CSANRGEGYTF.

The CDR3 nucleotides read TGTGCCAGCAGCTTGGGACAGGGACTCTACGAGCAGTACTTC. It translates to CASSLGQGLYEQYF. The rearrangement uses TRBV7-9 and TRBJ2-7; 9 bases align to TRBD1. In germline, CDR1 is SEHNR, CDR2 FQNEAQ (reference sequence). This CDR3 has 14 residues. The J segment lost 3 bases and the V segment lost 3 bases, leaving 3 bases of the junction unmatched.

This chain uses TRBV6-5 with TRBJ2-7, with 8 bases identical to TRBD1. The CDR3 totals 14 residues. Trimming cost V 6 bases and J 12 bases; bases outside gene matches: 16. Germline V gene data show CDR1 as MNHEY and CDR2 as SVGAGI. The CDR3 nucleotides read TGTGCCAGCAGCGACCGGACAGGGAAGTATAGTGTGTACTTC. Protein: CASSDRTGKYSVYF.

The chain employs TRBV5-1 and TRBJ1-1, with D possibly TRBD1 on 5 matching bases. Per the germline V gene, CDR1 is SGHRS and CDR2 is YFSETQ. Trimming cost V 1 base and J 5 bases, with 15 bases left between them. The CDR3 has 15 residues. The CDR3 is CASSLSGRVETEAFF. Here the CDR3 DNA reads TGCGCCAGCAGCTTGTCGGGCAGGGTAGAAACTGAAGCTTTCTTT. Combining the CDR3 with reference TRBV5-1 and TRBJ1-1 gives the whole variable domain KAGVTQTPRYLIKTRGQQVTLSCSPISGHRSVSWYQQTPGQGLQFLFEYFSETQRNKGNFPGRFSGRQFSNSRSEMNVSTLELGDSALYLCASSLSGRVETEAFFGQGTRLTVV.

J is TRBJ1-2 and V is TRBV18, with unresolved D. This CDR3 comprises 15 residues. The V gene's germline CDR1 is KGHSH and CDR2 LQKENI. Trimming took 3 bases from V and 4 from J, leaving 15 bases between them. CDR3 loop: CASSPSLPAPYGYTF. Written as DNA, the CDR3 is TGTGCCAGCTCACCTTCTCTACCTGCCCCCTATGGCTACACCTTC. Full variable domain (rest looked up from reference TRBV18 and TRBJ1-2): NAGVMQNPRHLVRRRGQEARLRCSPMKGHSHVYWYRQLPEEGLKFMVYLQKENIIDESGMPKERFSAEFPKEGPSILRIQQVVRGDSAAYFCASSPSLPAPYGYTFGSGTRLTVV.

This clone was seen once. The chain combines TRBV11-2 with TRBJ2-2; 10 bases agree with TRBD2. J gave up 5 bases and V 6 bases, and 9 bases lay outside the gene matches. The CDR3 loop spans 16 amino acids. Looked up from germline, CDR1 is SGHAT and CDR2 is FQNNGV. The CDR3 nucleotides read TGTGCCAGCAGGACCCGGACTAGCGGAATAACCGGGGAGCTGTTTTTT. It specifies CASRTRTSGITGELFF. Variable domain in full (rest from reference TRBV11-2 and TRBJ2-2): EAGVAQSPRYKIIEKRQSVAFWCNPISGHATLYWYQQILGQGPKLLIQFQNNGVVDDSQLPKDRFSAERLKGVDSTLKIQPAKLEDSAVYLCASRTRTSGITGELFFGEGSRLTVL.

This clone was recorded only once. The chain recombines TRBV5-1 with TRBJ1-4; the D gene is possibly TRBD1 (6 bases). The CDR3 spans 15 residues. V lost 4 bases to trimming and J lost 5 bases, with 15 bases between them. The V gene's germline CDR1 is SGHRS and CDR2 YFSETQ. The CDR3 loop is CASSPTDSWNEKLFF. DNA for the CDR3: TGCGCCAGCAGCCCGACGGACAGCTGGAATGAAAAACTGTTTTTT.

The chain links TRBV18 to TRBJ1-2; the D gene is possibly TRBD1 (6 bases). Trimming took 7 bases from V and 6 from J, leaving 18 bases between them. CDR3 length: 14 residues. From germline, CDR1 is KGHSH and CDR2 LQKENI. The CDR3 DNA sequence: TGTGCCAGCTTCACCACGATGAGACAGGATGGCTACACCTTC. Amino acids: CASFTTMRQDGYTF.

This clone was seen only once. The chain couples TRBV5-1 to TRBJ2-7; the match to TRBD1 covers 7 bases. The V and J ends lost 3 bases and 4 bases, in that order; junction bases with no gene match: 7. The germline gives CDR1 SGHRS, CDR2 YFSETQ. This CDR3 is built from 14 residues. The CDR3 spells CASSSGTVLYEQYF. For the CDR3, the DNA is TGCGCCAGCAGCTCCGGGACAGTGCTTTACGAGCAGTACTTC.

The chain couples TRBV6-5 to TRBJ1-1; 9 bases match TRBD1. The germline CDR1 and CDR2 sequences are MNHEY and SVGAGI. Unmatched junction bases numbered 0, after V lost 1 base and J lost 3 bases. The CDR3 has 14 amino acids. The CDR3 here is CASSYWTGDTEAFF. CDR3 DNA sequence: TGTGCCAGCAGTTACTGGACAGGGGACACTGAAGCTTTCTTT.

The rearrangement joins TRBV5-4 to TRBJ2-5, with 11 bases identical to TRBD1. The CDR3 extends over 16 amino acids. CDR1 SGHNT and CDR2 YYREEE come from the germline V gene (reference sequence). V dropped 0 bases and J dropped 4; count of bases not matched to a gene: 5. The CDR3 coding sequence is TGTGCCAGCAGCTTGGTCCCGGGACAGGGGGGAGAGACCCAGTACTTC. The encoded protein is CASSLVPGQGGETQYF.

This CDR3 is CASSPLSAGSNQPQHF. CDR3 nucleotide sequence: TGTGCCAGCTCACCACTTAGCGCAGGAAGTAATCAGCCCCAGCATTTT. The V and J genes are TRBV18 and TRBJ1-5; D is uncertain. V dropped 1 base and J dropped 4 bases, with 14 bases sitting between them. Per germline, CDR1 KGHSH and CDR2 LQKENI. The CDR3 covers 16 residues.

The chain links TRBV19 to TRBJ1-2; maybe TRBD1 (5 bases). This CDR3 comprises 14 residues. CDR1 is LNHDA, CDR2 SQIVND, per germline (reference sequence). The V end lost 5 bases, the J end lost 8 bases, and 18 bases lay between the germline ends. The CDR3 protein is CASSPPGTLGGYTF. For the CDR3, the DNA is TGTGCCAGTAGTCCTCCCGGGACTCTGGGCGGCTACACCTTC.

This rearrangement joins TRBV7-8 to TRBJ2-7; D is possibly TRBD1 (6 bases). From germline, CDR1 is SGHVS and CDR2 FQNEAQ. V lost 5 bases to trimming and J lost 3 bases, with 23 bases between them. The CDR3 length is 17 residues. CDR3 amino acids: CASSAVLRGQRIYEQYF. The CDR3 region has the DNA TGTGCCAGCAGCGCCGTACTCAGGGGCCAACGGATCTACGAGCAGTACTTC. Full variable domain (outside the CDR3, taken from reference TRBV7-8 and TRBJ2-7): GAGVSQSPRYKVAKRGQDVALRCDPISGHVSLFWYQQALGQGPEFLTYFQNEAQLDKSGLPSDRFFAERPEGSVSTLKIQRTQQEDSAVYLCASSAVLRGQRIYEQYFGPGTRLTVT.